A selection of T cell receptor beta chains follows, all from one sample in a study of CD8 T cells in Susac syndrome. TCRdb redid the calling of the immunoSEQ multiplex PCR reads with MiXCR, one entry per CDR3 protein. Here the sample spans approximately 140,000 distinct CDR3 sequences, roughly 80% being singletons. Specimen: CD8+ T cells from PBMCs. The receptors originated from a human donor with multiple sclerosis. Both conserved end residues are part of each CDR3.

cdr3_aa	v_call	j_call
CASSQMGQGNTEAFF	TRBV4-1	TRBJ1-1
CASRSRGQSNQPQHF	TRBV6-5	TRBJ1-5
CASSQEKGTAYEQYF	TRBV4-1	TRBJ2-7
CASSFGDPYEQYF	TRBV5-8	TRBJ2-7
CASSYYRPEAGELFF	TRBV6-5	TRBJ2-2
CARSWTGRGGELFF	TRBV5-3	TRBJ2-2
CASSFTGVHQYF	TRBV5-6	TRBJ2-5
CASSLLESSYNEQFF	TRBV6-2/TRBV6-3	TRBJ2-1
CASSPLPGQGDTDTQYF	TRBV27	TRBJ2-3
CATSDFSLATQNTGELFF	TRBV24-1	TRBJ2-2
CSAREGQPKETQYF	TRBV20-1	TRBJ2-5
CASSIGTHRTGNQPQHF	TRBV19	TRBJ1-5
CASSLTVAGFEAFF	TRBV6-2/TRBV6-3	TRBJ1-1
CASSQDRLAGGHEQFF	TRBV4-3	TRBJ2-1
CASRIRSPEGSNQPQHF	TRBV19	TRBJ1-5
CASSLSLSGELFF	TRBV28	TRBJ2-2
CATGPLQETQYF	TRBV27	TRBJ2-5
CASSLDRGWEYF	TRBV7-9	TRBJ2-3
CASSYQPSGGYTF	TRBV6-2/TRBV6-3	TRBJ1-2
CASSYIASHMDSPLHF	TRBV6-6	TRBJ1-6
CASRPIGAGQTNTGELFF	TRBV11-2	TRBJ2-2
CASRTGNNEQFF	TRBV19	TRBJ2-1
CASSSPDGLSTYEQYF	TRBV7-8	TRBJ2-7
CASSQFLGTRQETQYF	TRBV12-3/TRBV12-4	TRBJ2-5
CASSSQSYNYEQYF	TRBV6-5	TRBJ2-7
CASSREDRNNEKLFF	TRBV4-3	TRBJ1-4
CSAKEGTDTQYF	TRBV20-1	TRBJ2-3
CASSQRQEKSNQPQHF	TRBV19	TRBJ1-5
CASSVDRVVGANVLTF	TRBV11-2	TRBJ2-6
CASSISRFYNEQFF	TRBV6-2/TRBV6-3	TRBJ2-1
CATSRAADTQYF	TRBV15	TRBJ2-3
CAWSSGQGTDTQYF	TRBV30	TRBJ2-3
CASSKGLAGVETQYF	TRBV11-3	TRBJ2-5
CATGYTEAFF	TRBV30	TRBJ1-1
CSAAPGGGSYNEQFF	TRBV20-1	TRBJ2-1
CSARGAGSATYNEQFF	TRBV20-1	TRBJ2-1
CASSLRRASRKLFF	TRBV3-1	TRBJ1-4
CASSFPLSGEGYNEQFF	TRBV7-9	TRBJ2-1
CAISESHPSTDTQYF	TRBV10-3	TRBJ2-3
CASSLARQGTDTEAFF	TRBV7-6	TRBJ1-1
CASRAGGQPQHF	TRBV2	TRBJ1-5
CAGSQLAGVYNEQFF	TRBV7-9	TRBJ2-1
CAWTGALGYTF	TRBV30	TRBJ1-2
CSVSGLSSYNEQFF	TRBV29-1	TRBJ2-1
CASSQDSGGIPGTDTQYF	TRBV4-1	TRBJ2-3
CASSPEAPGELFF	TRBV18	TRBJ2-2
CAWCDMNTEAFF	TRBV30	TRBJ1-1
CASSEGPATNEKLFF	TRBV2	TRBJ1-4
CASSPTRGGGKLFF	TRBV9	TRBJ2-2
CASSFGANVLTF	TRBV7-9	TRBJ2-6
CASSMGGLYTGELFF	TRBV19	TRBJ2-2
CASSDRGYYGYTF	TRBV6-1	TRBJ1-2
CASSSGQYNEQFF	TRBV7-9	TRBJ2-1
CASSAGAGGKETQYF	TRBV2	TRBJ2-5
CASSLPGQPQHF	TRBV5-6	TRBJ1-5